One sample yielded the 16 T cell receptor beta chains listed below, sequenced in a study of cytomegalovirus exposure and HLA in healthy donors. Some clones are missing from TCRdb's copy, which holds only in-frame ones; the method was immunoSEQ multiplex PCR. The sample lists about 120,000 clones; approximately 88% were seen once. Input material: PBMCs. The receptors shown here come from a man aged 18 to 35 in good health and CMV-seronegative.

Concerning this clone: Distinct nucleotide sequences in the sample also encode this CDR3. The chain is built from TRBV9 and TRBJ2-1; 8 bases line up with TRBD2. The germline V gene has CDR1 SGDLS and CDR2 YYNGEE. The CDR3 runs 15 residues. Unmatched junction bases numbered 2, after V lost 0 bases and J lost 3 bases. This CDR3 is CASSVDSGIYNEQFF. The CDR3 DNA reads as TGTGCCAGCAGCGTAGATAGCGGGATCTACAATGAGCAGTTCTTC.

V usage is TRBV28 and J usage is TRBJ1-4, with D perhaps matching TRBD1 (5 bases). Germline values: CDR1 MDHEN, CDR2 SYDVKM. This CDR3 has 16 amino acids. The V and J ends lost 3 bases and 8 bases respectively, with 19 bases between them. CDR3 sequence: CASSFRSQEPKEKLFF. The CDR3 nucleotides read TGTGCCAGCAGTTTCCGATCACAGGAGCCAAAGGAAAAACTGTTTTTT.

CDR3 region: CASSSGQGYNTGELFF. The CDR3 DNA is TGTGCCAGCAGCTCCGGACAGGGTTATAACACCGGGGAGCTGTTTTTT. The V and J genes are TRBV11-2 and TRBJ2-2, with 8 bases matching TRBD1. CDR3 length: 16 amino acids. Germline loops: CDR1 SGHAT, CDR2 FQNNGV. V was pared by 4 bases and J by 2 bases, with 6 bases of the junction left unmatched.

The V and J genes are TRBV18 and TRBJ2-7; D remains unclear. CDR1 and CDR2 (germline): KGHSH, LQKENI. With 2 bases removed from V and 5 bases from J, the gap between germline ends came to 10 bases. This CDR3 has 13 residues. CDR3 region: CASSPNYANEQYF. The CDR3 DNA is TGTGCCAGCTCACCAAACTACGCCAACGAGCAGTACTTC.

In DNA form, the CDR3 reads TGTGCCAGCAGTCTTGGGACTAGCGGGAGGTTGTACGAGCAGTACTTC. Its translation: CASSLGTSGRLYEQYF. The chain uses TRBV27 and TRBJ2-7; 15 nucleotides match TRBD2. V trimming: 5 bases; J trimming: 4 bases; junction bases outside the gene matches: 6. Germline V gene data show CDR1 as MNHEY and CDR2 as SMNVEV (reference sequence). This CDR3 contains 16 residues.

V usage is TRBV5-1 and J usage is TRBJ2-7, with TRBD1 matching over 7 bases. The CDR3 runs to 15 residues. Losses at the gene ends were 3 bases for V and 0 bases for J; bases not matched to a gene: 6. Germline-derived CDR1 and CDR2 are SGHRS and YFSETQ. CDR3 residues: CASSSGTANSYEQYF. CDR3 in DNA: TGCGCCAGCAGCTCCGGGACAGCGAACTCCTACGAGCAGTACTTC.

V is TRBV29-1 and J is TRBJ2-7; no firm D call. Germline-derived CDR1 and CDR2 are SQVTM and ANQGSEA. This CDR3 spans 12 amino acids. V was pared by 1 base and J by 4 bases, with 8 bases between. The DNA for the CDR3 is TGCAGCGTTGAAGGGCAGGCGTACGAGCAGTACTTC. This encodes CSVEGQAYEQYF.

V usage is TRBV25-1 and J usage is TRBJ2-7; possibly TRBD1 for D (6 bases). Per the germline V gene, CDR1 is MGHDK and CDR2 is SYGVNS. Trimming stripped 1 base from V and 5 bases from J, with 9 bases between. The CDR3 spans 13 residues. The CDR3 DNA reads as TGTGCCAGCAGTGAATTCGCAGGGGACGAGCAGTACTTC. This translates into CASSEFAGDEQYF.

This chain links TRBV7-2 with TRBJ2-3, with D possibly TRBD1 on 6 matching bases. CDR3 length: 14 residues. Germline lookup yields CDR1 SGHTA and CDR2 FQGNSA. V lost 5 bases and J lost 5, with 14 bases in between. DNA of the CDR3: TGTGCCAGCAGCGACCGGGACAACGGAGATACGCAGTATTTT. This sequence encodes CASSDRDNGDTQYF.

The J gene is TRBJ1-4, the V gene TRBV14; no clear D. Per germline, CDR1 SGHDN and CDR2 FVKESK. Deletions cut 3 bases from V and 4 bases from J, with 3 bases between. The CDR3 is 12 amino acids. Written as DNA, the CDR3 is TGTGCCAGCAGCCAGAGTAATGAAAAACTGTTTTTT. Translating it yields CASSQSNEKLFF.

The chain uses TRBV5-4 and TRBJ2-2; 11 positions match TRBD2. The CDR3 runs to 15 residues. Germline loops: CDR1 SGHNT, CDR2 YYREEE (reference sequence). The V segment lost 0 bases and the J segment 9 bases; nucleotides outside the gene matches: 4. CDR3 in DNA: TGTGCCAGCAGCTTGGTACTAGCGGGGGTACGGGAGCTGTTTTTT. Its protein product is CASSLVLAGVRELFF.

The CDR3 protein is CASSQGTSYEQYF. Written as DNA, the CDR3 is TGTGCCAGCAGTCAGGGGACATCCTACGAGCAGTACTTC. This chain joins TRBV6-1 and TRBJ2-7; possibly TRBD1 for D (6 bases). Trimming removed 5 bases at V and 1 base at J, with 9 bases between. The CDR3 is made up of 13 amino acids. The germline CDR1 and CDR2 sequences are MNHNS and SASEGT.

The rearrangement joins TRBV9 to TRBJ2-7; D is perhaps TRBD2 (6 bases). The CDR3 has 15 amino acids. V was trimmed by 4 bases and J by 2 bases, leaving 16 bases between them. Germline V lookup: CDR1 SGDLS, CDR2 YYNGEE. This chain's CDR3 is CASSTAPGVPYEQYF. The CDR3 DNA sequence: TGTGCCAGCAGCACAGCCCCGGGGGTGCCCTACGAGCAGTACTTC.

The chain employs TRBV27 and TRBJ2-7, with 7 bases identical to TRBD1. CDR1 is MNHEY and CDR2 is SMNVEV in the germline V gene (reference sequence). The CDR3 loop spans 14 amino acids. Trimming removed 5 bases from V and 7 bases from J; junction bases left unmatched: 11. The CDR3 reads CASSTTTTGWEQYF. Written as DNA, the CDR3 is TGTGCCAGCAGTACGACAACGACAGGGTGGGAGCAGTACTTC.

This CDR3 is CASRTQGVTEAFF. In DNA, the CDR3 is TGTGCCAGCAGGACACAGGGAGTCACTGAAGCTTTCTTT. This chain uses TRBV28 with TRBJ1-1, with a tentative D call TRBD1 (6 bases). CDR1 MDHEN and CDR2 SYDVKM come from the germline V gene. The V end was cut by 6 bases, the J end by 4 bases, with 12 bases between. The CDR3 extends over 13 amino acids.

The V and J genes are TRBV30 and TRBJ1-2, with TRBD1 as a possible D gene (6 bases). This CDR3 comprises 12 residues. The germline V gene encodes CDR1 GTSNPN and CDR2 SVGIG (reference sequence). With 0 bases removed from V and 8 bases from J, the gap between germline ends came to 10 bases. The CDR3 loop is CAWSVHREGYTF. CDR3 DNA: TGTGCCTGGAGTGTACACAGGGAGGGCTACACCTTC.